The TCR beta chain described here comes from a study of control samples from healthy donors and cancer patients. This CDR3 region has 15 residues. Trimming removed 2 bases at V and 5 bases at J, with 12 bases between. CDR1 SNHLY and CDR2 FYNNEI come from the germline V gene. Profiled with immunoSEQ multiplex PCR; TCRdb holds only in-frame clones, not every one. The data contain some 220,000 clones, over 90% of them singletons. The chain employs TRBV2 and TRBJ1-4, with unresolved D. This TCR was sampled from a man aged 50-59 years in good health. The sequenced material came from blood. CDR3 bases: TGTGCCAGCAGTGAAAATAACAGACCGAATGAAAAACTGTTTTTT. Residues: CASSENNRPNEKLFF.